The entry below gives a single T cell receptor (beta chain) sequence along with its context. This CDR3 is 14 amino acids long. With 2 bases removed from V and 6 bases from J, the gap between germline ends came to 13 bases. CDR1 and CDR2 from the germline V gene are KGHSH and LQKENI. Living in 24 US areas, the participants were between 18 and 89 years of age. The entry originates in a study of blood T cell repertoires in COVID-19. Sequencing used immunoSEQ multiplex PCR; TCRdb keeps in-frame clones, though not all of them. The sample includes around 360,000 clones, around 87% seen only once; the top ten take around 1.9%.

Sequencing used PBMCs or T cells enriched from blood (not recorded which). The clonotype originates from a man in his forties in a cohort exposed to, infected with or recovered from COVID-19 (not recorded which). The chain links TRBV18 to TRBJ1-1; D not certain. The DNA for the CDR3 is TGTGCCAGCTCACCAGACCGGGAATGGGCTGAAGCTTTCTTT. Amino acid sequence: CASSPDREWAEAFF.